This entry is about one T cell receptor (beta chain). This clonotype was recorded at least ten times. The target of this receptor is not known. No qualities accompany the bases; no much larger clone lies one base away. For repertoire sequencing, TCR beta CDR3 regions were amplified from RNA transcripts. The first round was an RT-PCR using HTBI primers with the Qiagen OneStep RT-PCR kit, and this first round was followed by a second-round multiplex PCR, then size selection and purification. Libraries were sequenced on an Illumina HiSeq2000 using paired-end 100 bp reads. As for the original processing: SOAPnuke was used to process the reads, throwing out any read that had adapters, had uncalled bases, had a mean Phred below 15, or lacked an exact constant-primer or identifier match. High-quality paired reads were merged with COPE v1.2.5. Each unique nucleotide sequence was treated as a clonotype, and MiTCR v1.1 was used to align the clonotypes to the IMGT TRB V, D and J references. The analysis was limited to V-J combinations with a frequency above 0.0001, which together covered 99% to 99.2% of the repertoires. For each V-J combination, a TCR clonal expansion and chaos score was defined as the ratio of F50 clonal expansion to chaos observed in the TCRdist matrix. Welch's t-statistics and random forest were used to narrow the features down to around twelve V-J combinations, which were then fed into a naive Bayes classifier. Thyroid-blood repertoire similarity was quantified with the Morisita-Horn index. The public sequencing data were trimmed at Q25 with fastp and processed into clonotypes with MiXCR by TCRdb, which kept only in-frame beta chains. Rows merge per CDR3 protein into single entries with the most common DNA and genes. It is TCRdb's table, rather than the study itself, that gives the V and J calls and clone size. The sample data list hundreds of thousands of distinct CDR3 sequences, and 20% to 25% of these were observed just once. Together, the top ten hold roughly 6.9% of the sample.

Hyperthyroidism was defined as stable when no progression to ophthalmopathy occurred within 18 months of follow-up. Hyperthyroidism patients were newly diagnosed, with disease duration under 2 months, and aged 18 to 65 years. Patients with other autoimmune diseases, uncontrolled infections, pregnancy or lactation were excluded from the study. Diagnosis was based on clinical symptoms, serum thyroxine, TRAb, thyroid ultrasound and orbital computed tomography. Ficoll-Paque density gradient centrifugation was used to isolate PBMCs from approximately 10 ml of fresh peripheral blood. Total RNA was extracted with Trizol reagent and quality-checked on an Agilent 2100 Bioanalyzer. The data are from a study of Graves' ophthalmopathy and Graves' hyperthyroidism listed by TCRdb under 2018. Background on the whole study: Peripheral blood was collected at initial diagnosis, prior to any treatment. The roughly 91 discovery patients were randomly divided into training and test sets at a 7:3 ratio. TCR beta repertoire signatures were used to distinguish Graves' ophthalmopathy from Graves' hyperthyroidism and to predict progression to ophthalmopathy. In total, approximately 140 blood samples were TCR-sequenced: some 40 ophthalmopathy, roughly 77 hyperthyroidism and about 17 hyperthyroidism-to-ophthalmopathy patients. Once sampling was done, hyperthyroidism patients were given methimazole at a starting dose of 30 mg daily, while ophthalmopathy patients were given high-dose intravenous methylprednisolone. To explore V-J signatures distinguishing ophthalmopathy from hyperthyroidism, a discovery set of under 110 patients (about 41 ophthalmopathy, about 57 stable hyperthyroidism) was enrolled. An independent validation cohort was composed of about 20 hyperthyroidism patients and approximately 15 patients who later progressed from hyperthyroidism to ophthalmopathy. In about 6 hyperthyroidism patients, the T-cell repertoire of thyroid tissue was compared with the T-cell repertoire of blood.

V sheds 3 bases and J sheds 6 bases, leaving 12 bases between their ends. From cysteine to phenylalanine, the CDR3 is 13 amino acids long. Kept here is only the CDR3 DNA, which spans 39 bases and is read in frame from base 1. Reading the germline V gene gives CDR1 SGHDT and CDR2 YYEEEE. The study at large found these results: Most of the expanded thyroid clonotypes with a frequency above 0.001 were also detected in blood, and it was suggested that the thyroid immune response may be reflected by blood repertoires. In cross-validation, the 13-signature model distinguished ophthalmopathy from stable hyperthyroidism with approximately 90% sensitivity and roughly 84% specificity, while in the test set the corresponding values were 80% and 75%. In validation, the model predicted ophthalmopathy progression with more than 55% sensitivity and roughly 72% specificity; more than ten predicted patients were CT-confirmed with GO in a median of 6.5 months. No statistical method was used to set the sample size in advance, and the investigators knew which group each participant was assigned to.

The chain links TRBV5-6 with TRBJ1-2, with no reliable assignment of the D segment. Specimen: peripheral blood. This receptor was taken from a woman between 18 and 29 years old with stable Graves' hyperthyroidism. Some clones in this sample may be carry-over from other donors' samples. Donor details come from another sample of the same person, matched by shared clones. For the CDR3, the sequence is CASSSVGTNGYTF. In nucleotide form, the sequence is TGTGCCAGCAGCTCTGTCGGAACCAATGGCTACACCTTC.